Sequencing of this T cell receptor beta chain was carried out in a study of ipilimumab plus nivolumab after autologous stem cell transplantation. Study-wide background: Median doses per patient: 5 ipilimumab, about eight nivolumab.

CDR3 length: 15 residues. V was trimmed by 3 bases and J by 4 bases, leaving 13 bases between them. Germline V gene data show CDR1 as SGHTA and CDR2 as FQGNSA. Overall study results and limits: TCR repertoire, Treg phenotype and gut microbiota reportedly support more study of this approach.

TCRdb keeps only in-frame clones here, not all; method: immunoSEQ multiplex PCR. This table holds fewer than 45,000 clones, about 91% found once. Concerning this clone itself: Its antigen is still unknown.

The TCR sequence derives from a male donor with multiple myeloma. This sample comprised PBMCs, obtained in a trial of ipilimumab plus nivolumab as post-transplant consolidation. V gene TRBV7-2 combines with J gene TRBJ2-1, with a weak D call TRBD2 (6 bases). The CDR3 loop is CASSLGRRGYNEQFF. CDR3 nucleotide sequence: TGTGCCAGCAGCTTGGGTAGGCGGGGATACAATGAGCAGTTCTTC.